This record covers a single TCR beta chain. The data were taken from a study of shared clonotypes between healthy human individuals. Some clones are missing from TCRdb's copy, which holds only in-frame ones; the method was immunoSEQ multiplex PCR. The data contain roughly 2.5 million clones, more than 90% of them singletons. This CDR3 is built from 15 residues. Trimming took off 5 bases at V and 6 bases at J, with 17 bases between the two ends. Germline CDR1 reads MNHEY; CDR2 reads SVGAGI. Sequenced: naive CD4+ T cells sorted from blood. Subset: CD45RA+ positively selected. This TCR came from a man between 18 and 29 years old in good health. The V gene is TRBV6-5, the J gene TRBJ2-1, with D perhaps TRBD2 (6 bases). The chain's CDR3 is CASSPLARKGNEQFF. Written as DNA, the CDR3 is TGTGCCAGCAGTCCCCTAGCGAGAAAGGGCAATGAGCAGTTCTTC.